Only a few counts were recorded for the clone carrying this T cell receptor beta chain. These data are taken from a study of cytomegalovirus exposure and HLA in healthy donors. PCR amplification relied on 60 Vbeta primers (plus 13 Jbeta primers). This table comes from immunoSEQ multiplex PCR, and its TCRdb copy is limited to in-frame clones, with some not included. The table records over 150,000 clones, 75% to 85% of them present only once. CDR1 LGHNA and CDR2 YSLEER come from the germline V gene. The CDR3 is 15 residues long. V lost 3 bases and J lost 6; bases outside the gene matches: 1. Sample: PBMCs. This chain connects TRBV4-3 to TRBJ2-2, with 13 bases that match TRBD2. The sequence came from a girl aged 10-17 years in good health and CMV-seropositive. In DNA, the CDR3 is TGCGCCAGCAGCCATACTAGCGGGGGGGCCGGGGAGCTGTTTTTT. Translated: CASSHTSGGAGELFF.